The 25 T cell receptor beta chains given below trace back to one sample, sequenced in a study of blood T cell repertoires in COVID-19. The repertoire was sequenced with immunoSEQ multiplex PCR; TCRdb's copy has only in-frame clones and lacks some. Found here are roughly 220,000 clones, 81% of them singletons; the top ten hold around 7.2%. Sequencing input: peripheral blood. The receptor source for this set is a woman of 80 years or more with COVID-19, enrolled during active disease.

The V and J genes are TRBV30 and TRBJ1-2; the match to TRBD1 covers 7 bases. The J segment lost 4 bases and the V segment lost 3 bases, leaving 8 bases of the junction unmatched. The CDR3 contains 14 residues. CDR1 is GTSNPN and CDR2 is SVGIG in the germline V gene (reference sequence). CDR3 in amino acids: CAWRGMDRFYGYTF. CDR3 sequence (DNA): TGTGCCTGGAGGGGGATGGACAGGTTCTATGGCTACACCTTC.

This clone was observed a handful of times. The chain couples TRBV3-1 (or the pseudogene TRBV3-2) to TRBJ1-1; 9 nucleotides match TRBD1. The trim removed 4 bases at V and 1 base at J, leaving 4 bases unmatched. Germline V gene data show CDR1 as LGHDT and CDR2 as YNNKEL (reference sequence). The CDR3 contains 15 residues. The CDR3 DNA sequence: TGTGCCAGCAGCCCAATGGGACAGGGGAACACTGAAGCTTTCTTT. Translated, it gives CASSPMGQGNTEAFF.

Comment on this clone: Other DNA sequences in this specimen translate into the identical CDR3. V and J are TRBV15 and TRBJ2-5, with unresolved D. Looked up from germline, CDR1 is LNHNV and CDR2 is YYDKDF (reference sequence). The CDR3 length is 13 residues. V was clipped by 0 bases and J by 5 bases, with 7 bases between them. The CDR3 sequence is CATSRDRGETQYF. The CDR3 coding sequence is TGTGCCACCAGCAGAGATAGAGGCGAGACCCAGTACTTC.

The J gene is TRBJ2-1, the V gene TRBV30; the D gene is possibly TRBD2 (7 bases). Germline V gives CDR1 GTSNPN, CDR2 SVGIG (reference sequence). Trimming left V 1 base short and J 9 bases short, with 16 bases between. The CDR3 is 14 amino acids. CDR3 loop: CAWSGGGDLGEQFF. The CDR3, as DNA: TGTGCCTGGAGTGGCGGGGGCGACCTCGGTGAGCAGTTCTTC.

The CDR3 DNA is TGTGCCATCAGTGAGTTATCAGATAGCAATCAGCCCCAGCATTTT. Protein sequence: CAISELSDSNQPQHF. The chain joins TRBV10-3 to TRBJ1-5; D remains ambiguous. This CDR3 region has 15 residues. Trimming left V 1 base short and J 0 bases short, with 7 bases between. The germline V gene encodes CDR1 ENHRY and CDR2 SYGVKD.

This clone was detected only a few times. The rearrangement joins TRBV7-6 to TRBJ2-1; 9 nucleotides align to TRBD2. Trimming at V came to 5 bases and at J to 10 bases, leaving 21 bases not matched to a gene. The germline V gene encodes CDR1 SGHVS and CDR2 FNYEAQ. This CDR3 spans 18 amino acids. CDR3 residues: CASSRVYLAGGPSPEQFF. The DNA for the CDR3 is TGTGCCAGCAGCCGGGTTTATTTGGCGGGGGGGCCTTCACCCGAGCAGTTCTTC.

The chain joins TRBV28 to TRBJ1-3; D possibly corresponds to TRBD1 (6 bases). The CDR3 runs 14 residues. Germline assignment: CDR1 MDHEN and CDR2 SYDVKM. Trimming removed 6 bases at V and 0 bases at J, with 9 bases between. The CDR3 sequence: CASRKGGSGNTIYF. The CDR3 DNA is TGTGCCAGCAGGAAAGGGGGCTCTGGAAACACCATATATTTT.

This rearrangement joins TRBV6-5 to TRBJ1-2, with D tentatively TRBD1 (6 bases). Germline V gives CDR1 MNHEY, CDR2 SVGAGI. V shed 5 bases and J shed 6 bases, with 13 bases lying between them. This CDR3 region has 13 residues. CDR3 in amino acids: CASSPSGVNGYTF. In DNA form, the CDR3 reads TGTGCCAGCAGTCCCTCAGGGGTAAATGGCTACACCTTC.

The V and J genes are TRBV12-3 or TRBV12-4 and TRBJ2-1, with D maybe TRBD2 (5 bases). Trimming took 6 bases from V and 3 from J, leaving 9 bases between them. This CDR3 is built from 13 residues. The CDR3, as DNA: TGTGCCAGCAGAACGGGGAACTACAATGAGCAGTTCTTC. Residues: CASRTGNYNEQFF.

V gene TRBV5-1 combines with J gene TRBJ2-7; D might be TRBD1 (7 bases). The germline V gene encodes CDR1 SGHRS and CDR2 YFSETQ. The CDR3 covers 15 residues. V lost 0 bases and J lost 6, with 16 bases in between. The CDR3 loop reads CASSLEGGAGFEQYF. For the CDR3, the DNA is TGCGCCAGCAGCTTGGAAGGGGGCGCGGGGTTCGAGCAGTACTTC.

The chain carries TRBV10-3 and TRBJ2-1; 7 nucleotides align to TRBD1. CDR3 length: 18 residues. V trimming: 3 bases; J trimming: 4 bases; junction bases outside the gene matches: 15. Germline CDR1 ENHRY, CDR2 SYGVKD. In DNA, the CDR3 is TGTGCCATCAGTGAAGATACGCGCTCGACAGGGCTATACAATGAGCAGTTCTTC. It translates to CAISEDTRSTGLYNEQFF.

This clone was seen once. The chain carries TRBV5-1 and TRBJ2-5, with a weak D call TRBD1 (6 bases). CDR3 length: 13 residues. Per the germline V gene, CDR1 is SGHRS and CDR2 is YFSETQ. Trimming stripped 6 bases from V and 2 bases from J, with 11 bases between. The CDR3 bases are TGCGCCAGCACCCAGACAGGACAAGAGACCCAGTACTTC. This gives the protein CASTQTGQETQYF.

The V call is TRBV3-1 (or the pseudogene TRBV3-2), the J call TRBJ2-7; 8 nucleotides align to TRBD1. The germline V gene encodes CDR1 LGHDT and CDR2 YNNKEL (reference sequence). The CDR3 has 13 residues. V shed 4 bases, J shed 7 bases, and the junction held 6 bases outside the gene matches. CDR3 nucleotides: TGTGCCAGCAGCCCCTGGACAGGGCGAGAGCAGTACTTC. The encoded protein is CASSPWTGREQYF.

The chain uses TRBV7-9 and TRBJ1-6; TRBD1 matches at 7 bases. J lost 7 bases, V lost 5 bases, and 17 bases had no gene match. Germline V gene data show CDR1 as SEHNR and CDR2 as FQNEAQ (reference sequence). The CDR3 loop spans 18 amino acids. CDR3 DNA: TGTGCCAGCAGCCGGTCCGGGACAGCTACGGGGAGGAATTCACCCCTCCACTTT. Protein: CASSRSGTATGRNSPLHF.

This chain links TRBV19 with TRBJ2-5, with 7 bases identical to TRBD2. The length of the CDR3 is 16 residues. With 4 bases clipped from V and 0 bases from J, the junction kept 8 bases outside the gene matches. Looked up from germline, CDR1 is LNHDA and CDR2 is SQIVND (reference sequence). CDR3 sequence reads: CASSTRLAPHQETQYF. The DNA for the CDR3 is TGTGCCAGTAGTACGCGACTAGCCCCTCACCAAGAGACCCAGTACTTC.

This chain uses TRBV11-2 with TRBJ1-2, with D tentatively TRBD1 (5 bases). CDR3 length equals 11 residues. Trimming took 2 bases from V and 12 from J, leaving 10 bases between them. Germline V gene data show CDR1 as SGHAT and CDR2 as FQNNGV. In DNA, the CDR3 is TGTGCCAGCAGCTTACAGGGATCTCACACCTTC. Its protein is CASSLQGSHTF. Full variable domain (missing parts from reference TRBV11-2 and TRBJ1-2): EAGVAQSPRYKIIEKRQSVAFWCNPISGHATLYWYQQILGQGPKLLIQFQNNGVVDDSQLPKDRFSAERLKGVDSTLKIQPAKLEDSAVYLCASSLQGSHTFGSGTRLTVV.

The chain employs TRBV10-3 and TRBJ2-7, with D possibly matching TRBD1 (5 bases). The V end lost 3 bases, the J end lost 7 bases, and 10 bases lay between the germline ends. The CDR3 contains 12 residues. The germline gives CDR1 ENHRY, CDR2 SYGVKD. The chain's CDR3 is CAISEGVREQYF. CDR3 sequence (DNA): TGTGCCATCAGTGAAGGGGTGAGAGAGCAGTACTTC.

The chain couples TRBV28 to TRBJ1-2; D is ambiguous. CDR3 length: 13 residues. CDR1 MDHEN and CDR2 SYDVKM come from the germline V gene. V lost 2 bases and J 0 bases, leaving 4 bases between the germline ends. DNA for the CDR3: TGTGCCAGCAGTTTACCCACTAACTATGGCTACACCTTC. Amino acids: CASSLPTNYGYTF.

The table lists this clone with a count of one. The V call is TRBV15, the J call TRBJ1-6, with 7 positions matching TRBD1. This CDR3 has 16 residues. V trimming: 0 bases; J trimming: 9 bases; junction bases outside the gene matches: 8. Germline V lookup: CDR1 LNHNV, CDR2 YYDKDF (reference sequence). Here the CDR3 DNA reads TGTGCCACCAGCAGAGATTCTAAGACAGGGAGTTCACCCCTCCACTTT. Protein: CATSRDSKTGSSPLHF. The whole variable domain, filled in from reference TRBV15 and TRBJ1-6, reads DAMVIQNPRYQVTQFGKPVTLSCSQTLNHNVMYWYQQKSSQAPKLLFHYYDKDFNNEADTPDNFQSRRPNTSFCFLDIRSPGLGDTAMYLCATSRDSKTGSSPLHFGNGTRLTVT.

The sample holds a few counts of this clone. The chain combines TRBV5-3 with TRBJ2-3; 13 positions agree with TRBD2. TRBV5-3 is an ORF, and what it does is uncertain. Trimming took 3 bases from V and 0 from J; bases not matched to a gene: 1. The CDR3 spans 16 residues. CDR3 sequence (DNA): TGTGCCAGAAGCTCGGGACTAGCGGGAAGCACAGATACGCAGTATTTT. It specifies CARSSGLAGSTDTQYF.

The chain links TRBV30 to TRBJ2-5, with a weak D call TRBD1 (5 bases). The CDR3 is made up of 11 amino acids. V was clipped by 5 bases and J by 6 bases, with 10 bases between them. Germline CDR1 reads GTSNPN; CDR2 reads SVGIG (reference sequence). CDR3 in amino acids: CAWGAGQTQYF. In DNA, the CDR3 is TGTGCCTGGGGGGCAGGGCAGACCCAGTACTTC.

This clone has only one observation. This chain joins TRBV6-5 and TRBJ2-2, with a possible D match to TRBD2 (6 bases). The CDR3 loop spans 14 amino acids. Deletions cut 6 bases from V and 3 bases from J, with 11 bases between. Germline lookup yields CDR1 MNHEY and CDR2 SVGAGI. The CDR3 coding sequence is TGTGCCAGCAGCGGGAGATGGGACACCGGGGAGCTGTTTTTT. Amino acids: CASSGRWDTGELFF.

The chain recombines TRBV7-2 with TRBJ2-4; TRBD1 matches 7 bases. This CDR3 contains 16 residues. Germline CDR1 SGHTA, CDR2 FQGNSA. Unmatched junction bases numbered 12, after V lost 5 bases and J lost 5 bases. The CDR3 loop reads CASSPTTGAGENIQYF. In DNA, the CDR3 is TGTGCCAGCAGCCCAACAACAGGGGCAGGGGAAAACATTCAGTACTTC.

The V and J genes are TRBV6-2 or TRBV6-3 and TRBJ2-1, with 7 positions matching TRBD2. The ends lost 5 bases at V and 2 bases at J; junction bases unmatched: 6. CDR1 is MNHEY, CDR2 SVGEGT, per germline. The CDR3 is 15 residues long. DNA for the CDR3: TGTGCCAGCAGTGCGTTAGGGAGGGCCTACAATGAGCAGTTCTTC. It encodes CASSALGRAYNEQFF.

J is TRBJ1-5 and V is TRBV18; 11 bases agree with TRBD1. The CDR3 runs to 16 residues. With 6 bases clipped from V and 0 bases from J, the junction kept 4 bases outside the gene matches. Germline V gene sequence: CDR1 KGHSH, CDR2 LQKENI. The CDR3 DNA reads TGTGCCAGCTCGCTTGGGACAGGGGGTAGCAATCAGCCCCAGCATTTT. This gives the protein CASSLGTGGSNQPQHF.